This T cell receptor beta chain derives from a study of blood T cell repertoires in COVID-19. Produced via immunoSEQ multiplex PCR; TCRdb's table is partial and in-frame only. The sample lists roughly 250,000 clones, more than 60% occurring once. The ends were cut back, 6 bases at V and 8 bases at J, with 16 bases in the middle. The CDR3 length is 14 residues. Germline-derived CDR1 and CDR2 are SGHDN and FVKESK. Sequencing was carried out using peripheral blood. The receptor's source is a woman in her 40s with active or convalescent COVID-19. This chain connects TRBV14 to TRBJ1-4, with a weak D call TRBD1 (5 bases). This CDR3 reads CASRDSGSGEKLFF. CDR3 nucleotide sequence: TGTGCCAGCAGAGACAGCGGGAGCGGAGAAAAACTGTTTTTT.